These 23 T cell receptor beta chains share one sample of origin, sequenced in a study of blood T cell repertoires in COVID-19. The method was immunoSEQ multiplex PCR; TCRdb's version includes in-frame clones alone and lacks a portion of them. The table shows roughly 200,000 clones, with around 83% occurring only once. Sequencing input: peripheral blood. Every receptor here comes from a woman aged 80 or over with acute or convalescent COVID-19.

The chain uses TRBV4-2 and TRBJ2-6; D is undetermined. The CDR3 is made up of 18 amino acids. CDR1 is LGHNA and CDR2 is YNFKEQ in the germline V gene. V dropped 1 base and J dropped 4 bases, with 17 bases sitting between them. This chain's CDR3 is CASSQGGTLSQGANVLTF. The DNA of the CDR3 is TGTGCCAGCAGCCAAGGTGGTACATTATCACAAGGGGCCAACGTCCTGACTTTC.

The chain couples TRBV2 to TRBJ1-1; D not certain. V lost 3 bases and J lost 10, with 9 bases in between. The CDR3 totals 11 residues. The germline V gene encodes CDR1 SNHLY and CDR2 FYNNEI. As DNA, the CDR3 is TGTGCCAGCAGTGAGATACGGAGAGCTTTCTTT. It encodes CASSEIRRAFF. Filled out from reference TRBV2 and TRBJ1-1, the complete variable domain reads EPEVTQTPSHQVTQMGQEVILRCVPISNHLYFYWYRQILGQKVEFLVSFYNNEISEKSEIFDDQFSVERPDGSNFTLKIRSTKLEDSAMYFCASSEIRRAFFGQGTRLTVV.

The chain employs TRBV20-1 and TRBJ2-7; TRBD2 agrees at 8 bases. V dropped 3 bases and J dropped 5; count of bases not matched to a gene: 3. This CDR3 is 12 amino acids long. Germline V gene lookup returns CDR1 DFQATT and CDR2 SNEGSKA (reference sequence). The CDR3 coding sequence is TGCAGTGCTAGTTGGCGGGGGGACGAGCAGTACTTC. This codes for CSASWRGDEQYF.

The rearrangement uses TRBV29-1 and TRBJ2-1; D not resolved. The V gene lost 4 bases and the J gene lost 3 bases, with 4 bases spanning the gap. The germline V gene encodes CDR1 SQVTM and CDR2 ANQGSEA. CDR3 length: 11 amino acids. CDR3 coding DNA: TGCAGCGTTGTCAGCTACAATGAGCAGTTCTTC. As protein: CSVVSYNEQFF.

The chain recombines TRBV5-1 with TRBJ2-3, with TRBD2 identical over 9 bases. Per germline, CDR1 SGHRS and CDR2 YFSETQ. The trim removed 1 base at V and 3 bases at J, leaving 0 bases unmatched. The CDR3 has 14 amino acids. The CDR3 DNA follows: TGCGCCAGCAGCTTGACTAGCGGGACAGATACGCAGTATTTT. Its translation is CASSLTSGTDTQYF.

The chain recombines TRBV28 with TRBJ1-1, with D hard to call. V lost 5 bases, J lost 6 bases, and 10 bases lay in between. This CDR3 region has 12 residues. Germline V gene sequence: CDR1 MDHEN, CDR2 SYDVKM. The CDR3 region is CASSPRASEAFF. The CDR3 DNA follows: TGTGCCAGCAGTCCGAGGGCGTCTGAAGCTTTCTTT.

The gene calls are TRBV6-5 and TRBJ1-1; tentative D call: TRBD1 (5 bases). CDR1 and CDR2 (germline): MNHEY, SVGAGI. The CDR3 has 15 amino acids. The V gene lost 2 bases and the J gene lost 6 bases, with 16 bases spanning the gap. The chain's CDR3 is CASSYERAGRAEAFF. CDR3 sequence (DNA): TGTGCCAGCAGTTACGAAAGAGCAGGGCGTGCTGAAGCTTTCTTT.

The V gene is TRBV7-2, the J gene TRBJ2-3, with TRBD1 matching over 8 bases. There are 15 residues in the CDR3. Germline loops: CDR1 SGHTA, CDR2 FQGNSA. Trimming removed 2 bases from V and 5 bases from J; junction bases left unmatched: 6. The CDR3 DNA sequence: TGTGCCAGCAGCTTACAGGGGGCCTTTCTAGATACGCAGTATTTT. Its protein is CASSLQGAFLDTQYF.

The chain joins TRBV5-1 to TRBJ1-1; D unresolved. CDR3 size: 16 residues. V shed 4 bases and J shed 1 base, with 17 bases lying between them. Germline V gene data show CDR1 as SGHRS and CDR2 as YFSETQ. In DNA, the CDR3 is TGCGCCAGCAGCCGCGGACTCGGCCTGGGGAACACTGAAGCTTTCTTT. Translation: CASSRGLGLGNTEAFF.

The rearrangement uses TRBV3-1 (or the pseudogene TRBV3-2) and TRBJ2-7, with 12 positions matching TRBD2. V was pared by 0 bases and J by 7 bases, with 13 bases of the junction left unmatched. CDR3 length: 18 residues. Per the germline V gene, CDR1 is LGHDT and CDR2 is YNNKEL (reference sequence). The CDR3 region is CASSQDNPWTSGMGEQYF. The CDR3 bases are TGTGCCAGCAGCCAAGATAATCCGTGGACTAGCGGGATGGGGGAGCAGTACTTC.

The chain uses TRBV10-2 and TRBJ2-2; a weak D match, TRBD1 (6 bases). The CDR3 sequence is 13 residues long. CDR1 and CDR2 (germline): WSHSY, SAAADI. Deletions cut 4 bases from V and 6 bases from J, with 9 bases between. The CDR3 nucleotides are TGCGCCAGCAGTGTACAGGGCCCCGGGGAGCTGTTTTTT. Protein: CASSVQGPGELFF.

The V and J genes are TRBV4-1 and TRBJ1-2; 9 bases match TRBD1. CDR1 is MGHRA, CDR2 YSYEKL, per germline. V lost 1 base, J lost 5 bases, and 5 bases stayed unmatched. The CDR3 loop spans 15 amino acids. The CDR3 bases are TGCGCCAGCAGCCAAGGCTGGGACAGGGAATATGGCTACACCTTC. Its translation: CASSQGWDREYGYTF.

This clone appeared once. The chain combines TRBV2 with TRBJ2-5; 9 bases map to TRBD2. Germline CDR1 reads SNHLY; CDR2 reads FYNNEI. J was trimmed by 4 bases and V by 8 bases; bases with no gene match: 8. This CDR3 has 14 amino acids. CDR3 sequence (DNA): TGTGCCAGCGCCTTTGGAGCGGGAGGAGAGACCCAGTACTTC. Translating gives CASAFGAGGETQYF.

The sample holds a few counts of this clone. J is TRBJ1-6 and V is TRBV5-4, with D possibly matching TRBD1 (5 bases). The V and J ends lost 0 bases and 8 bases respectively, with 9 bases between them. There are 14 residues in the CDR3. Germline values: CDR1 SGHNT, CDR2 YYREEE (reference sequence). Written as DNA, the CDR3 is TGTGCCAGCAGCTTGGAACGGGGGGATTCACCCCTCCACTTT. Protein sequence: CASSLERGDSPLHF.

The gene calls are TRBV5-4 and TRBJ1-3, with 9 nucleotides matching TRBD1. The ends lost 4 bases at V and 0 bases at J; junction bases unmatched: 8. The CDR3 loop spans 17 amino acids. Germline-derived CDR1 and CDR2 are SGHNT and YYREEE (reference sequence). CDR3 in amino acids: CASSLPGTGLSGNTIYF. CDR3 in DNA: TGTGCCAGCAGCCTCCCCGGGACAGGGCTCTCTGGAAACACCATATATTTT.

CDR3 in amino acids: CASSAGPGGSYEQYF. As DNA, the CDR3 is TGTGCCAGCAGTGCAGGGCCGGGGGGGAGTTACGAGCAGTACTTC. The chain recombines TRBV5-6 with TRBJ2-7; TRBD2 aligns across 8 bases. The CDR3 has 15 residues. V lost 5 bases, J lost 4 bases, and 11 bases stayed unmatched. CDR1 and CDR2 from the germline V gene are SGHDT and YYEEEE.

This chain uses TRBV21-1 with TRBJ2-5; TRBD2 is the table's D call and was not checked against the DNA. TRBV21-1 counts as a pseudogene. The CDR3 has 16 amino acids. CDR3 nucleotide sequence: TGTGCCAGCAGCAACTCTAGCGGTCGGGATACAGAGACCCAGTACTTC. Translating it yields CASSNSSGRDTETQYF.

The sample holds one count of this clone. J is TRBJ2-3 and V is TRBV19; no clear D gene. Deletions cut 7 bases from V and 5 bases from J, with 7 bases between. Germline V gene lookup returns CDR1 LNHDA and CDR2 SQIVND (reference sequence). The CDR3 spans 11 residues. The DNA for the CDR3 is TGTGCCAGTACTCCCGGAGATACGCAGTATTTT. It yields the protein CASTPGDTQYF.

As for this clone: Distinct nucleotide sequences in the sample also encode this CDR3. The chain joins TRBV7-2 to TRBJ2-7, with D possibly matching TRBD2 (5 bases). Germline V gives CDR1 SGHTA, CDR2 FQGNSA. V lost 1 base and J lost 2, with 12 bases in between. The CDR3 totals 15 residues. CDR3: CASSLGSGSPYEQYF. The CDR3 bases are TGTGCCAGCAGCTTAGGAAGCGGTTCCCCCTACGAGCAGTACTTC.

In nucleotides, the CDR3 is TGCGCCAGCAGTGGCTCCCTGGGGGGTGAGCAGTTCTTC. It specifies CASSGSLGGEQFF. The chain carries TRBV10-1 and TRBJ2-1; D is perhaps TRBD2 (6 bases). V lost 4 bases, J lost 9 bases, and 13 bases lay in between. The CDR3 loop spans 13 amino acids. The germline CDR1 and CDR2 sequences are WNHNN and SYGVQD (reference sequence).

This chain uses TRBV6-5 with TRBJ1-5; no reliable D call. V lost 4 bases, J lost 1 base, and 8 bases lay in between. Per the germline V gene, CDR1 is MNHEY and CDR2 is SVGAGI. The CDR3 runs 14 residues. The DNA for the CDR3 is TGTGCCAGCAGTTTATACTCCAGCAATCAGCCCCAGCATTTT. This translates into CASSLYSSNQPQHF.

V and J are TRBV5-1 and TRBJ1-1; a weak D match, TRBD1 (6 bases). Trimming shortened V by 0 bases and J by 1 base, and 10 bases separated the two germline ends. Germline CDR1 reads SGHRS; CDR2 reads YFSETQ. This CDR3 has 15 amino acids. The CDR3 reads CASSLVPGANTEAFF. CDR3 DNA sequence: TGCGCCAGCAGCTTGGTTCCAGGGGCGAACACTGAAGCTTTCTTT.

The gene calls are TRBV5-1 and TRBJ2-7; maybe TRBD2 (6 bases). The germline CDR1 and CDR2 sequences are SGHRS and YFSETQ. Trimming cost V 0 bases and J 0 bases, with 7 bases left between them. This CDR3 spans 14 amino acids. Here the CDR3 DNA reads TGCGCCAGCAGCTTGGGCGGGAACTCCTACGAGCAGTACTTC. This gives the protein CASSLGGNSYEQYF.